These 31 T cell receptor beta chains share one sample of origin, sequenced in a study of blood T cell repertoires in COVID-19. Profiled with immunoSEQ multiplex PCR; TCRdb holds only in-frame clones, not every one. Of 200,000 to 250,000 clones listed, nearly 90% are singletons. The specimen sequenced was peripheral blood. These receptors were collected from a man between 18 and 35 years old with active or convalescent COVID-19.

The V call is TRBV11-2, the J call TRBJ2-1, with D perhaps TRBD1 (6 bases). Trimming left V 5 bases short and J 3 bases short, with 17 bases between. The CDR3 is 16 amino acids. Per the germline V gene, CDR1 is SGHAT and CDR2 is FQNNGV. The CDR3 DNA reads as TGTGCCAGCAGCCAACTACAGGGCCTCCGCTACAATGAGCAGTTCTTC. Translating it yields CASSQLQGLRYNEQFF.

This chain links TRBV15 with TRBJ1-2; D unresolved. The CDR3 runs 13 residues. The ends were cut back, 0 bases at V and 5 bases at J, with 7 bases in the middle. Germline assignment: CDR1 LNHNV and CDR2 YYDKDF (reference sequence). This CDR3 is CATSRDSRYGYTF. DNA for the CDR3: TGTGCCACCAGCAGAGATAGTCGGTATGGCTACACCTTC.

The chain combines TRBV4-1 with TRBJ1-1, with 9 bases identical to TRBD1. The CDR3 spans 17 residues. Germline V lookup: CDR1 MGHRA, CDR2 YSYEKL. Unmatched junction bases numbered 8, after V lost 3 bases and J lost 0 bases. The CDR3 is CASSHPWTGVMNTEAFF. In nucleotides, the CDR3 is TGCGCCAGCAGCCATCCATGGACAGGGGTTATGAACACTGAAGCTTTCTTT.

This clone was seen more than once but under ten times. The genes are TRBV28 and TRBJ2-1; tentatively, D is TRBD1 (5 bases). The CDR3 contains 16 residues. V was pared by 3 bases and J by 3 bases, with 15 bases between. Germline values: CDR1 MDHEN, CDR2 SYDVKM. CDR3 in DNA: TGTGCCAGCAGTTTGGTGCAGGGCCGAAGCTACAATGAGCAGTTCTTC. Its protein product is CASSLVQGRSYNEQFF.

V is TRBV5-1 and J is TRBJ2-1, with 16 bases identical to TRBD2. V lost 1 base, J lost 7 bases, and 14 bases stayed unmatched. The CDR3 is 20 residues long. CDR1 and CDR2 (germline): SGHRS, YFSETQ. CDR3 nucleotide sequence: TGCGCCAGCAGCTTGAGTGGGACTAGCGGGAGGGGGGCTGGTAAAAATGAGCAGTTCTTC. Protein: CASSLSGTSGRGAGKNEQFF.

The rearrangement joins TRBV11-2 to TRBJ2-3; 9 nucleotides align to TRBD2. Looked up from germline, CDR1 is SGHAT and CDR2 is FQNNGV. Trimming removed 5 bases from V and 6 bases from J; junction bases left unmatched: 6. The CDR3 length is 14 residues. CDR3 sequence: CASSNRGRGDTQYF. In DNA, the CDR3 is TGTGCCAGCAGCAATCGCGGGAGGGGGGATACGCAGTATTTT.

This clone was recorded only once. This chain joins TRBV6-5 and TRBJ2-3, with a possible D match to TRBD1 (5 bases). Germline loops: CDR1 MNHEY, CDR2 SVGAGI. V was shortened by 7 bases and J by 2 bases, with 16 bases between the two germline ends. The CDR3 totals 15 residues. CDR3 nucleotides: TGTGCCAGCAACCCACAGGTTGGGGACACAGATACGCAGTATTTT. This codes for CASNPQVGDTDTQYF.

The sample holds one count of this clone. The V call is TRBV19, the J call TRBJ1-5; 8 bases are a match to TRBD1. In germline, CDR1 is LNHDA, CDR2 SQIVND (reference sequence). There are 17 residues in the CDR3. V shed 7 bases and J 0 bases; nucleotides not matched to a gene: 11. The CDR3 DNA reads TGTGCCAGTACCCGGACAGGGCCTCAGTATAGCAATCAGCCCCAGCATTTT. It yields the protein CASTRTGPQYSNQPQHF.

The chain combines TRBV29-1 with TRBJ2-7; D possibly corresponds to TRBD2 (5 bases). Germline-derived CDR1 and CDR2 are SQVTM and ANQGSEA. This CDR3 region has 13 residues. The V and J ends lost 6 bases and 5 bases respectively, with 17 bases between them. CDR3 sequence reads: CSVAGRGIDEQYF. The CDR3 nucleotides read TGCAGCGTGGCCGGTCGGGGAATCGACGAGCAGTACTTC.

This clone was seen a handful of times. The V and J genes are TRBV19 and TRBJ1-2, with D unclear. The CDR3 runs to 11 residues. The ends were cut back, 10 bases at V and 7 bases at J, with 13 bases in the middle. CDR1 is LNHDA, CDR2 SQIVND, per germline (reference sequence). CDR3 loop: CAISMGGGYTF. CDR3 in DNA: TGTGCCATCAGTATGGGAGGTGGCTACACCTTC.

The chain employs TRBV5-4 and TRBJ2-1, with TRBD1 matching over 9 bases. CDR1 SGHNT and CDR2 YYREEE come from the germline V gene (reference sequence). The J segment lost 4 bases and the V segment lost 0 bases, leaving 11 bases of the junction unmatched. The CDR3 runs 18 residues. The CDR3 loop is CASSLVLSGTGTYNEQFF. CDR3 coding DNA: TGTGCCAGCAGCTTGGTGTTATCCGGGACAGGGACATACAATGAGCAGTTCTTC.

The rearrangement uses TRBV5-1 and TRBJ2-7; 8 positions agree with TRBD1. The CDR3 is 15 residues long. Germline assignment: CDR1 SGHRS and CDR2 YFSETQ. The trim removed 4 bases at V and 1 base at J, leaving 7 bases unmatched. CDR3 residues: CASSPTGGPSYEQYF. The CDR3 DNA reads TGCGCCAGCAGCCCAACAGGGGGGCCATCCTACGAGCAGTACTTC.

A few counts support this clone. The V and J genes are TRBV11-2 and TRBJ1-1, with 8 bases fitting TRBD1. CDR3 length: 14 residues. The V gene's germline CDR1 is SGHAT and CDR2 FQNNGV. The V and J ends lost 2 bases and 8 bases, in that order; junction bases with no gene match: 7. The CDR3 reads CASSLPLTGAEAFF. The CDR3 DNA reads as TGTGCCAGCAGCTTACCTCTGACAGGGGCCGAAGCTTTCTTT.

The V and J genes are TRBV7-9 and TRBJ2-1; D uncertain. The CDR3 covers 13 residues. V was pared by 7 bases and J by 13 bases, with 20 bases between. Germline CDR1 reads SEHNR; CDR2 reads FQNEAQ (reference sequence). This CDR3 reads CASTRGGEPFQFF. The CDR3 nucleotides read TGTGCCAGCACCAGAGGTGGAGAACCCTTCCAGTTCTTC.

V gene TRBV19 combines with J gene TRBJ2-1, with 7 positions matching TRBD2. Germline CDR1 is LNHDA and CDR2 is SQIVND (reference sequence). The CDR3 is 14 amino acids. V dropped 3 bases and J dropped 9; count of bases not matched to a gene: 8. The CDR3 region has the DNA TGTGCCAGTAGTATTACACTAGCGTATGGTGAGCAGTTCTTC. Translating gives CASSITLAYGEQFF.

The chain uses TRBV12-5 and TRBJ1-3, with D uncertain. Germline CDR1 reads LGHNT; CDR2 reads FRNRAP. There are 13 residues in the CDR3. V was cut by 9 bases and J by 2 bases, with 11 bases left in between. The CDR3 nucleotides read TGTGCTAGCGCCTCCAGCGCTGGAAACACCATATATTTT. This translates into CASASSAGNTIYF.

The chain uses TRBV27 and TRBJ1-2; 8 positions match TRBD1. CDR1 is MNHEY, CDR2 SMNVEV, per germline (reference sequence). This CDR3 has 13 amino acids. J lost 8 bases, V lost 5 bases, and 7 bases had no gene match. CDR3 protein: CASSMDRVFGYTF. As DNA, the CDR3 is TGTGCCAGCAGTATGGACAGGGTGTTCGGCTACACCTTC.

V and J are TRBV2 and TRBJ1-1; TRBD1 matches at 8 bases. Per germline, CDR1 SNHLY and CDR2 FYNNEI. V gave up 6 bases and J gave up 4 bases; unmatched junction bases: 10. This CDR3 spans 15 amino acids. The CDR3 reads CASSIGQTGGTEAFF. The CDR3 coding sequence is TGTGCCAGCAGCATAGGCCAAACAGGGGGCACTGAAGCTTTCTTT.

CDR3 in amino acids: CASSYSKDFRAGELFF. DNA for the CDR3: TGTGCCAGCAGTTACTCGAAGGACTTCCGGGCCGGGGAGCTGTTTTTT. This chain uses TRBV6-5 with TRBJ2-2, with D possibly matching TRBD2 (5 bases). Trimming took 0 bases from V and 6 from J, leaving 14 bases between them. The CDR3 is 16 residues long. Per the germline V gene, CDR1 is MNHEY and CDR2 is SVGAGI.

The chain's CDR3 is CASSLRDRGGSEQYF. The CDR3 DNA reads TGTGCCAGCTCACTTCGGGACAGGGGCGGGAGCGAGCAGTACTTC. The V and J genes are TRBV18 and TRBJ2-7; 10 bases agree with TRBD1. This CDR3 is 15 amino acids long. Losses at the gene ends were 4 bases for V and 6 bases for J; bases not matched to a gene: 9. Germline CDR1 KGHSH, CDR2 LQKENI.

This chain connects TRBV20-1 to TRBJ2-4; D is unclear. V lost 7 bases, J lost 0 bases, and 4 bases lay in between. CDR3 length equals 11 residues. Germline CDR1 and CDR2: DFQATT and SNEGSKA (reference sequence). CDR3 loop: CSVLAKNIQYF. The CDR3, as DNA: TGCAGTGTTCTAGCCAAAAACATTCAGTACTTC.

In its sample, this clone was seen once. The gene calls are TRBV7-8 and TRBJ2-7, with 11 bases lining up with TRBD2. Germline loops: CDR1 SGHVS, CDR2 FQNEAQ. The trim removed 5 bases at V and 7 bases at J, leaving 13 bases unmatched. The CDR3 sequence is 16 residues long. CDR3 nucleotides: TGTGCCAGCAGCCTAAAGAGAGCTAGCGGGGGGCTGGAGCAGTACTTC. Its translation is CASSLKRASGGLEQYF.

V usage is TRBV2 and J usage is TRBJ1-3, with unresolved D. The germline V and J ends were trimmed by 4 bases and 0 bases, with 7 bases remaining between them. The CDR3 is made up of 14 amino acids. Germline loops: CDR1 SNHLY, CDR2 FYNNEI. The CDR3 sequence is CASSVENSGNTIYF. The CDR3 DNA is TGTGCCAGCAGTGTTGAGAACTCTGGAAACACCATATATTTT.

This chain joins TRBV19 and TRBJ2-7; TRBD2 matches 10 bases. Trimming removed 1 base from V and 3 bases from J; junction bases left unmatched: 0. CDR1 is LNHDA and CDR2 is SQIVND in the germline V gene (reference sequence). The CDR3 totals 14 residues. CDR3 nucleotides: TGTGCCAGTAGTATAGCTAGCGGGAGCTACGAGCAGTACTTC. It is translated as CASSIASGSYEQYF.

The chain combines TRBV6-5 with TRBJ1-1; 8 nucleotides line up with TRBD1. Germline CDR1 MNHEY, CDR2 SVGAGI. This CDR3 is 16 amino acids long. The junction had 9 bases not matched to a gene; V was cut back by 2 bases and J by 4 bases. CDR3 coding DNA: TGTGCCAGCAGTTACAATTCGGCCACAGGGGGCACTGAAGCTTTCTTT. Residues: CASSYNSATGGTEAFF.

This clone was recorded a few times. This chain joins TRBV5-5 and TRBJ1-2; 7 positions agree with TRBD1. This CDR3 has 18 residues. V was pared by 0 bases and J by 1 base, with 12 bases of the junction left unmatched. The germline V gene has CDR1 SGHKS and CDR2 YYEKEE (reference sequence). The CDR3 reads CASSLEEQGRLYNYGYTF. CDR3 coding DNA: TGTGCCAGCAGCTTGGAGGAACAGGGGCGTCTCTATAACTATGGCTACACCTTC.

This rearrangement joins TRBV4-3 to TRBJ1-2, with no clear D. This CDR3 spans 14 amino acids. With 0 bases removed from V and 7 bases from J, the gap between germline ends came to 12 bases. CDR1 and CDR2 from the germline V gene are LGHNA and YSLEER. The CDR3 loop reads CASSQDYRGRGYTF. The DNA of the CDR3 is TGCGCCAGCAGCCAAGATTACCGGGGTCGTGGCTACACCTTC.

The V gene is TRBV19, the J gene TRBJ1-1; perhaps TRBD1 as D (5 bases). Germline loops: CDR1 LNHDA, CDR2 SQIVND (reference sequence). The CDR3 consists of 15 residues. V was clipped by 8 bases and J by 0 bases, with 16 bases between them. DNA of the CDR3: TGTGCCAGTTCTGGACACCCTGCCATGAACACTGAAGCTTTCTTT. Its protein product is CASSGHPAMNTEAFF.

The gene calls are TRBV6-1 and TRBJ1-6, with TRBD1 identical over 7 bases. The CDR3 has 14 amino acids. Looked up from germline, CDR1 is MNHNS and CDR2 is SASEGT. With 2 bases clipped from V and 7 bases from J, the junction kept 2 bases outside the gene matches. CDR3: CASSERGQNSPLHF. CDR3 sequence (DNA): TGTGCCAGCAGTGAACGGGGACAGAATTCACCCCTCCACTTT.

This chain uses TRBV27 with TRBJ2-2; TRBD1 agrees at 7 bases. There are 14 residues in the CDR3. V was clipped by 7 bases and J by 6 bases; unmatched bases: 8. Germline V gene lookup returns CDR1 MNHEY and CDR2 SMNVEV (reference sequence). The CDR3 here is CASNYRGSAGELFF. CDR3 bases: TGTGCCAGCAACTACAGGGGATCAGCCGGGGAGCTGTTTTTT.

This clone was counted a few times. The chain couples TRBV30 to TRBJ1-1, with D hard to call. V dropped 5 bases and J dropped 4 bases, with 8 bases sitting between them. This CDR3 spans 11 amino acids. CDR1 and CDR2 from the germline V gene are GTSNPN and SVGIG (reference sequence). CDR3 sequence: CAWCLGTEAFF. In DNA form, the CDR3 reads TGTGCCTGGTGCCTCGGCACTGAAGCTTTCTTT.